This entry describes one T cell receptor (beta chain). As yet, its antigen is unknown. This record comes from a study of shared clonotypes between healthy human individuals. Study-level findings and limits: An effect of sequencing depth on clonotype sharing among donors was expected. Naive subsets typically showed greater estimated richness than memory subsets.

It was CD45RO-negative cells, positively selected for CCR7, that made up naive CD8 cells, with terminally differentiated effector memory CD45RA+ cells excluded. Sequenced by immunoSEQ multiplex PCR; TCRdb stores in-frame clones only, minus some. Counted here are about 2,100,000 clones, about 93% occurring once; the ten biggest clones make up around 1.7%. The junction had 10 bases not matched to a gene; V was cut back by 0 bases and J by 7 bases. Germline-derived CDR1 and CDR2 are SGDLS and YYNGEE. This CDR3 contains 16 residues. The receptor was derived from a man aged 18-30 years in good health. Some clones in this sample may be carry-over from other donors' samples. V usage is TRBV9 and J usage is TRBJ2-1, with 7 nucleotides matching TRBD2. Sequencing input: naive CD8+ T cells from PBMCs. CDR3 sequence: CASSVGGGAYGNEQFF. The DNA for the CDR3 is TGTGCCAGCAGCGTAGGGGGAGGGGCCTACGGGAATGAGCAGTTCTTC.